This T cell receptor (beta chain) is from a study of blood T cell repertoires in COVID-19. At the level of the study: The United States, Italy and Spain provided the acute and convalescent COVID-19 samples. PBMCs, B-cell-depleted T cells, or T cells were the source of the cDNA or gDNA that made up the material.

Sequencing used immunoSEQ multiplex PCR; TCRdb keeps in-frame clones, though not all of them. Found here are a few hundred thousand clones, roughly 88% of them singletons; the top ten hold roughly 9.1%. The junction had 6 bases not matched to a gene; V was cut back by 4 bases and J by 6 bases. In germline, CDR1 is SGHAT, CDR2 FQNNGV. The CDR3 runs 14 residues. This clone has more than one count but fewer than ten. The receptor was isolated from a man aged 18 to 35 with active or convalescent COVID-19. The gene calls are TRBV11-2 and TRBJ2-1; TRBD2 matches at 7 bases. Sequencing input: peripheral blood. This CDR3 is CASSSGGPGNEQFF. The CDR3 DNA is TGTGCCAGCAGCTCGGGGGGACCCGGCAATGAGCAGTTCTTC.